The present TCR beta chain was sequenced within a study of blood T cell repertoires in COVID-19 (dated by TCRdb to the early 2020s). Study-level background: The collaborator samples originated in the United States, Italy and Spain and spanned the acute and convalescent phases of COVID-19. Subjects who had been exposed to COVID-19, were actively infected with it, or had recovered from it provided the deeply sampled blood TCRbeta repertoires that made up the dataset. Nearly every sample came with metadata listing a de-identified subject ID, COVID-19 status, age in years and sex. The samples were drawn from two sources: the first 160 participants of the ongoing ImmuneRACE study, and 1,000 to 1,500 subjects contributed by 6 global collaborators. HLA class I and class II types, where available, came from metadata supplied by the sample provider rather than from assay-based typing. The repertoires were released in a freely available public database intended as a resource for research on the immune response to SARS-CoV-2. The prospective study material was composed of cDNA or gDNA derived from T cells, B-cell-depleted T cells, or PBMCs. The paper as a whole reports these results and caveats: How much clinical and demographic metadata was included differed by source and by participant, and the metadata was provided uncurated.

V is pared back by 7 bases and J by 2 bases, with 17 bases lying between the germline termini. From the germline V gene (reference sequence), CDR1 is LNHDA and CDR2 is SQIVND. The CDR3 has 15 amino acids, counting the end cysteine and phenylalanine. The kept DNA is CDR3 alone, 45 bases in frame from the first base. Enrolling through a virtual design, the prospective study's participants ranged in age from roughly 18 to 100 years and lived across more than 20 United States geographic areas. In the prospective study, participants were assigned to cohorts based on the clinical history participants reported in a screening survey and a study questionnaire. ImmuneRACE Cohort 3 recovered participants were defined by two consecutive negative NP/OP PCR tests, healthcare professional clearance, or symptom resolution. In the prospective study, whole blood, serum and a nasopharyngeal or oropharyngeal swab were collected from each participant by mobile phlebotomists. Additional blood draws and questionnaires over an approximately 2-month period could optionally be provided by prospective study participants. Prospective study blood samples were shipped either frozen or at room temperature before DNA extraction.

In the case of this clone: Its antigen remains undetermined. Within one base of it there is no much larger clone, and no base qualities were kept.

The immunoSEQ Assay, a bias-controlled multiplex PCR, was used to amplify TCRbeta CDR3 regions from genomic DNA. The original pipeline was this. The number of nucleated cells in each sample was estimated by amplification of reference gene primers within the assay. To quantify the absolute abundance of each unique TCRbeta CDR3 rearrangement, sequence reads were collapsed and filtered. For each sample, productive Simpson clonality was calculated as the square root of Simpson's diversity index across productive rearrangements. Here the immuneACCESS table is served through TCRdb, limited to in-frame sequences with V and J called. Missing clones are a known gap in these copies; in checked studies unresolved V genes cover under half, and the rest lacks a known reason. The D gene and trimming were derived from the DNA, and the V and J assignments and clone size from that table. The sample profile shows hundreds of thousands of clones; approximately 90% of them were found once. The leading ten clones occupy about 1% of the sample.

The chain links TRBV19 with TRBJ2-5, with a tentative D gene TRBD2 over 5 matching bases. The TCR sequence derives from a man aged 18 to 29 who had recovered from COVID-19. The sample comprised PBMCs or T cells enriched from blood (not recorded which). In nucleotides, the sequence is TGTGCCAGTACCCCAGGAGGAAGTGTACAAGAGACCCAGTACTTC. Its protein is CASTPGGSVQETQYF. The variable domain in full, with residues beyond the CDR3 obtained from the reference TRBV19 and TRBJ2-5 genes, is DGGITQSPKYLFRKEGQNVTLSCEQNLNHDAMYWYRQDPGQGLRLIYYSQIVNDFQKGDIAEGYSVSREKKESFPLTVTSAQKNPTAFYLCASTPGGSVQETQYFGPGTRLLVL.